The rows below give T cell receptor beta chains drawn from one sample of a study of cytomegalovirus exposure and HLA in healthy donors. Sequenced by immunoSEQ multiplex PCR; TCRdb stores in-frame clones only, minus some. The sample lists 50,000 to 65,000 clones, roughly 89% occurring once. The sample comprised PBMCs. These receptors came from a woman between 18 and 29 years old in good health and CMV-seronegative. The CDR3 runs from the conserved cysteine through the conserved F or W. A D gene is named only where the DNA matches it firmly. Expanded clones are given a class, and other clones once, few, many or no size at all.

d_gene	v_gene	j_gene	abundance	CDR3nt	CDR3aa
-	TRBV11-3	TRBJ2-4	many	TGTGCCAGCAGCGCTCAAGGAGTTGACATTCAGTACTTC	CASSAQGVDIQYF
TRBD1	TRBV19	TRBJ1-2	-	TGTGCCAGTAGTGGTCAAGGACAGGGCCATAACGGCTACACCTTC	CASSGQGQGHNGYTF
-	TRBV12-5	TRBJ1-6	-	TGTGCTAGTGGTTTAGAACAGGGTCTTTCACCCCTCCACTTT	CASGLEQGLSPLHF
-	TRBV4-1	TRBJ1-2	once	TGCGCCAGCAGCCAACAAGGGAGGGTCGCAAACTATGGCTACACCTTC	CASSQQGRVANYGYTF
-	TRBV5-4	TRBJ1-1	-	TGTGCCAGCAGCTTGTACTCTGGTGGGAACACTGAAGCTTTCTTT	CASSLYSGGNTEAFF
TRBD2	TRBV30	TRBJ2-5	-	TGTGCCTGGAGTGTACCAGGGACTAGCGGGCTTCGGTACTTC	CAWSVPGTSGLRYF
TRBD1	TRBV19	TRBJ1-1	-	TGTGCCAGTAGTCCATCCCGGGACAGGGGGAACACTGAAGCTTTCTTT	CASSPSRDRGNTEAFF
-	TRBV10-3	TRBJ1-1	-	TGTGCCATCAGTGGAGTGATGAACACTGAAGCTTTCTTT	CAISGVMNTEAFF
TRBD2	TRBV7-2	TRBJ2-5	-	TGTGCCAGCAGCTCCATCCCGGGACTAGCGGGAGGGCCGGGAGAGACCCAGTACTTC	CASSSIPGLAGGPGETQYF
-	TRBV18	TRBJ1-3	-	TGTGCCAGCTCACCAGCCGGGGAGAACACCATATATTTT	CASSPAGENTIYF
-	TRBV27	TRBJ2-7	few	TGTGCCAGCAGTCATGGGAGCTCCTACGAGCAGTACTTC	CASSHGSSYEQYF
TRBD2	TRBV7-9	TRBJ2-2	once	TGTGCCAGCAGTCGATTACCGGGACTAGACACCGGGGAGCTGTTTTTT	CASSRLPGLDTGELFF
TRBD1	TRBV19	TRBJ2-7	-	TGTGCCAGTAGTATATATCTACGGGGGACAGGGTTTTTCGAGCAGTACTTC	CASSIYLRGTGFFEQYF
TRBD1	TRBV19	TRBJ1-5	-	TGTGCCAGTAAAAGGGGGCTGGGGGTAAGCAATCAGCCCCAGCATTTT	CASKRGLGVSNQPQHF
TRBD1	TRBV5-1	TRBJ1-1	-	TGCGCCAGCAGCCCGACAGGGCTGGTCACTGAAGCTTTCTTT	CASSPTGLVTEAFF
TRBD2	TRBV19	TRBJ2-1	-	TGTGCCAGTTCAACTAGCGGAATCTACAATGAGCAGTTCTTC	CASSTSGIYNEQFF
TRBD2	TRBV6-1	TRBJ2-1	once	TGTGCCAGCAGTAGAGCGGGGGGGACTTACAATGAGCAGTTCTTC	CASSRAGGTYNEQFF
TRBD2	TRBV7-9	TRBJ2-3	-	TGTGCCAGCAGCGCATTAGCGGGCCTGCCAGATACGCAGTATTTT	CASSALAGLPDTQYF
-	TRBV18	TRBJ2-1	-	TGTGCCAGCTCACCTCCGGTAGTTGCCAATGAGCAGTTCTTC	CASSPPVVANEQFF
-	TRBV7-2	TRBJ2-3	-	TGTGCCAGCAGCCGCCTGGGGGCGGCAGGGGATACAGATACGCAGTATTTT	CASSRLGAAGDTDTQYF
-	TRBV5-1	TRBJ2-7	-	TGCGCCAGCAGCTTGCCCCGGGACACGGACTACGAGCAGTACTTC	CASSLPRDTDYEQYF
-	TRBV9	TRBJ2-5	once	TGTGCCAGCAGCGTAGAGAGCGGACTATCACAAGAGACCCAGTACTTC	CASSVESGLSQETQYF
TRBD1	TRBV25-1	TRBJ1-5	-	TGTGCCAGCAGTGAGCCAGGGACAGGGAATCAGCCCCAGCATTTT	CASSEPGTGNQPQHF
-	TRBV5-1	TRBJ2-1	-	TGCGCCAGCAGCCTGACTGAGGCCTCCTACAATGAGCAGTTCTTC	CASSLTEASYNEQFF
-	TRBV2	TRBJ2-2	-	TGTGCCAGCAGTGTCGACACACCGAACACCGGGGAGCTGTTTTTT	CASSVDTPNTGELFF
-	TRBV30	TRBJ2-5	few	TGTGCCTGGAGTGTACAAGCAGGGACTCAAGAGACCCAGTACTTC	CAWSVQAGTQETQYF
-	TRBV20-1	TRBJ1-1	-	TGCGAGGGGGATGATAACACTGAAGCTTTCTTT	CEGDDNTEAFF
TRBD1	TRBV6-5	TRBJ1-4	-	TGTGCCAGCAGTTACGGGAAGGGGGCGAGTGAAAAACTGTTTTTT	CASSYGKGASEKLFF
-	TRBV19	TRBJ1-5	-	TGTGCCAGTAGTATGGCTGGCCCTTACAATCAGCCCCAGCATTTT	CASSMAGPYNQPQHF
-	TRBV5-1	TRBJ2-1	-	TGCGCCAGCAGCTTGGGACTAGCCTACAATGAGCAGTTCTTC	CASSLGLAYNEQFF
-	TRBV6-1	TRBJ1-2	-	TGTGCCAGCAGTGAAGGGGTCCGACAAATGTATGGCTACACCTTC	CASSEGVRQMYGYTF
TRBD2	TRBV15	TRBJ2-1	-	TGTGCCACCAGCAGAGATGGCGGGAGGGGTAATGAGCAGTTCTTC	CATSRDGGRGNEQFF
-	TRBV7-2	TRBJ2-1	-	TGTGCCAGCAGCCTTTCACAAGGAGGGAACAATGAGCAGTTCTTC	CASSLSQGGNNEQFF